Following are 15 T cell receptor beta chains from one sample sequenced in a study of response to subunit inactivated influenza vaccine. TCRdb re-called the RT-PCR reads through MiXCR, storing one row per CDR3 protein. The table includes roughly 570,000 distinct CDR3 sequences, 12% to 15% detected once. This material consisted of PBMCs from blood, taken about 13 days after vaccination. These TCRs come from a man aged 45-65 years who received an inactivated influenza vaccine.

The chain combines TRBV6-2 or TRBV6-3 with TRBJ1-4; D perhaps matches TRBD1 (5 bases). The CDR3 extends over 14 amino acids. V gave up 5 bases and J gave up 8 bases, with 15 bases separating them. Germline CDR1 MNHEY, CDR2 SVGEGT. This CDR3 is CASSRGAGNEKLFF. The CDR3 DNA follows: TGTGCCAGCAGTCGTGGGGCAGGGAACGAAAAACTGTTTTTT.

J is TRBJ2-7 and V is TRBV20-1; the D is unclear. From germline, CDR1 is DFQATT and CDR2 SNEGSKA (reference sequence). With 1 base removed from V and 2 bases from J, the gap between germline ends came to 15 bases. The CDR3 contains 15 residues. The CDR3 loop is CSARAQIRITYEQYF. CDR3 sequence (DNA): TGCAGTGCTAGAGCCCAAATCAGGATCACCTACGAGCAGTACTTC.

In DNA form, the CDR3 reads TGTGCCAGCAGTTCCCTTTGGGGCCGCGCAGATACGCAGTATTTT. This codes for CASSSLWGRADTQYF. This chain links TRBV28 with TRBJ2-3; perhaps TRBD1 as D (5 bases). Trimming pared 4 bases from V and 4 bases from J, leaving 15 bases between. Germline V CDR1 and CDR2: MDHEN, SYDVKM. The CDR3 consists of 15 residues.

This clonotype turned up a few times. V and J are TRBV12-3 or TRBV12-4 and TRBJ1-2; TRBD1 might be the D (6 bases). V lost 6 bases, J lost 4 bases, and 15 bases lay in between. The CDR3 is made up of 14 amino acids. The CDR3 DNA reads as TGTGCCAGCAGACGTAGGGGGGACCTCTATGGCTACACCTTC. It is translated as CASRRRGDLYGYTF.

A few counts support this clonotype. The CDR3 sequence: CATSDPTGEKAGELFF. CDR3 sequence (DNA): TGTGCCACCAGTGACCCGACAGGGGAAAAGGCCGGGGAGCTGTTTTTT. This sequence joins TRBV24-1 and TRBJ2-2, with 8 bases that match TRBD1. Germline values: CDR1 KGHDR, CDR2 SFDVKD. Trimming removed 4 bases from V and 6 bases from J; junction bases left unmatched: 9. This CDR3 region has 16 residues.

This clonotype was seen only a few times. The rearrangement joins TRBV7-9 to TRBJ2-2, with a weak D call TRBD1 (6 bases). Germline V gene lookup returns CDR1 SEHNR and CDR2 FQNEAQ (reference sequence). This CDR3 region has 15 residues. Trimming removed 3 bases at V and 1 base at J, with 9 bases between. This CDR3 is CASSFSRGNTGELFF. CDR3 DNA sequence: TGTGCCAGCAGCTTTTCCAGGGGGAACACCGGGGAGCTGTTTTTT.

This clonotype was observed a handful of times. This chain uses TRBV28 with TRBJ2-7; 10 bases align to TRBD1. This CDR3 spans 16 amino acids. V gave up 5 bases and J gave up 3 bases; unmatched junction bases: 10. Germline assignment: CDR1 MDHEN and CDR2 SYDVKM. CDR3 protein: CASSETPGQGFYEQYF. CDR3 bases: TGTGCCAGCAGTGAAACACCGGGACAGGGGTTCTACGAGCAGTACTTC.

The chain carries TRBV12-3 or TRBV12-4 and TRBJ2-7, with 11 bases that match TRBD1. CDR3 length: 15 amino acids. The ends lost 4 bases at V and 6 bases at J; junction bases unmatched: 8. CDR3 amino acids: CASSYRGQGVSEQYF. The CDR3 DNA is TGTGCCAGCAGTTACCGGGGACAGGGGGTTTCCGAGCAGTACTTC.

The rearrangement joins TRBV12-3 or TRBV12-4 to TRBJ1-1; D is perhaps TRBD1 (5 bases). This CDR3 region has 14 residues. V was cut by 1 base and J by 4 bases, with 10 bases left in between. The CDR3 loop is CASSLGPGSTEAFF. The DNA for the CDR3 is TGTGCCAGCAGTTTAGGTCCAGGGTCCACTGAAGCTTTCTTT.

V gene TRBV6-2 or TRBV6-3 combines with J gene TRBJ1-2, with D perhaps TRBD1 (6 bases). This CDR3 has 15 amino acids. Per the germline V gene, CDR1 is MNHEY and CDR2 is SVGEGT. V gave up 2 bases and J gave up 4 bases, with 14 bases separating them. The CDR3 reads CASSYQPGHPYGYTF. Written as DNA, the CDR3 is TGTGCCAGCAGTTACCAACCGGGACACCCCTATGGCTACACCTTC.

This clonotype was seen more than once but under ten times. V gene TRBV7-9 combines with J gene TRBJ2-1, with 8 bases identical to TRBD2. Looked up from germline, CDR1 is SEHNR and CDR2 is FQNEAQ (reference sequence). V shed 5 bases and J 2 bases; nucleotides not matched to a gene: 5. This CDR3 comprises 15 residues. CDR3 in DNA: TGTGCCAGCAGCCCGACTAGCGAACCCTACAATGAGCAGTTCTTC. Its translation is CASSPTSEPYNEQFF.

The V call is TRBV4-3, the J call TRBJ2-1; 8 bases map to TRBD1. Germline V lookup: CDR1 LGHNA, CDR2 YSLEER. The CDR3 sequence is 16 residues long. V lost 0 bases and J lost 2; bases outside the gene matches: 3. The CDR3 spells CASSQETGGTYNEQFF. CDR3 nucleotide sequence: TGCGCCAGCAGCCAAGAAACAGGGGGAACCTACAATGAGCAGTTCTTC.

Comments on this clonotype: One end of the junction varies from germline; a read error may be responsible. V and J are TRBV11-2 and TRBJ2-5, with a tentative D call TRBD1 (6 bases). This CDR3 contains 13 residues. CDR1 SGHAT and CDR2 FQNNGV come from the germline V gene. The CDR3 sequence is CASSPESPGHPHF. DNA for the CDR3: TGTGCCAGCAGCCCAGAATCGCCGGGACACCCTCACTTC. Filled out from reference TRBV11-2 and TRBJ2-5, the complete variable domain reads EAGVAQSPRYKIIEKRQSVAFWCNPISGHATLYWYQQILGQGPKLLIQFQNNGVVDDSQLPKDRFSAERLKGVDSTLKIQPAKLEDSAVYLCASSPESPGHPHFGPGTRLLVL.

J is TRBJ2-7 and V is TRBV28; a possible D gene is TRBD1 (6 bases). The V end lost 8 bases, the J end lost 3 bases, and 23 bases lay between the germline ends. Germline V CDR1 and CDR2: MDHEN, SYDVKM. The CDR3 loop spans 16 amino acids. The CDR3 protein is CASRTAATTLNYEQYF. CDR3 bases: TGTGCCAGCCGGACAGCGGCGACCACTTTAAACTACGAGCAGTACTTC. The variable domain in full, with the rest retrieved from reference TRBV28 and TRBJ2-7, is DVKVTQSSRYLVKRTGEKVFLECVQDMDHENMFWYRQDPGLGLRLIYFSYDVKMKEKGDIPEGYSVSREKKERFSLILESASTNQTSMYLCASRTAATTLNYEQYFGPGTRLTVT.

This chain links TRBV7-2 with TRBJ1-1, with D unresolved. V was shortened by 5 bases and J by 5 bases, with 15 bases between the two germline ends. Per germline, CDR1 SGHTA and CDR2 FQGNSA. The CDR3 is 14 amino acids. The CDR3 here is CASSATVGWTEAFF. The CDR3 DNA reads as TGTGCCAGCAGCGCCACGGTTGGGTGGACTGAAGCTTTCTTT.